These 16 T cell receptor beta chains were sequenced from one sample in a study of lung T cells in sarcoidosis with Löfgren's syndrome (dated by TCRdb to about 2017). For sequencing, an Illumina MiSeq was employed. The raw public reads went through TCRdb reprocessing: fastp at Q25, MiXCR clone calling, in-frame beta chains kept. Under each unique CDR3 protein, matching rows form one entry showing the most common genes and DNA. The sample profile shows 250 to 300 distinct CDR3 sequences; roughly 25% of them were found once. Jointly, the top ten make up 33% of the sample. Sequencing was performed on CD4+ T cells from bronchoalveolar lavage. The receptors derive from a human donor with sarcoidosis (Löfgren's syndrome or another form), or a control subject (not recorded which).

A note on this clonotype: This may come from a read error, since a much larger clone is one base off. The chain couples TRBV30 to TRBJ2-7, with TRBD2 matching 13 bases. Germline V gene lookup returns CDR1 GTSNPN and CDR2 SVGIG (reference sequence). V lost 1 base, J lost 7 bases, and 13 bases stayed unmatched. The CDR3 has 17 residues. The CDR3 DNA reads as TGTGCCTGGAGTGGCGGAGGGACTAGCGGGACCTTTCGGGAGCAGTACTTC. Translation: CAWSGGGTSGTFREQYF.

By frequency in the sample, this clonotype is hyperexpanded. CDR3 amino acids: CASRLRESYEQYF. As DNA, the CDR3 is TGTGCCAGCAGACTCAGGGAATCCTACGAGCAGTACTTC. The V call is TRBV6-1, the J call TRBJ2-7, with a possible D match to TRBD1 (5 bases). The CDR3 loop spans 13 amino acids. From germline, CDR1 is MNHNS and CDR2 SASEGT. Trimming took off 6 bases at V and 1 base at J, with 10 bases between the two ends.

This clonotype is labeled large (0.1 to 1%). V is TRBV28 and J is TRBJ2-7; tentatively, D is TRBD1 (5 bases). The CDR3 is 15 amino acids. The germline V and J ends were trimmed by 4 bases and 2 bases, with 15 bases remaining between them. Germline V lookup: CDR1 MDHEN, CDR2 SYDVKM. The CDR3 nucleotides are TGTGCCAGCAGTTCCCCCCCCAGGGTCACCTACGAGCAGTACTTC. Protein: CASSSPPRVTYEQYF.

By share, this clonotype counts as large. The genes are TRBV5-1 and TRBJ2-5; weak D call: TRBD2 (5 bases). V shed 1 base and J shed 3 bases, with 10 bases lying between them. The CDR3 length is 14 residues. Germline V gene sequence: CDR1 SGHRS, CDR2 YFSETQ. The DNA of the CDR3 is TGCGCCAGCAGCTTGTTAACTAGTAAAGAGACCCAGTACTTC. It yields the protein CASSLLTSKETQYF.

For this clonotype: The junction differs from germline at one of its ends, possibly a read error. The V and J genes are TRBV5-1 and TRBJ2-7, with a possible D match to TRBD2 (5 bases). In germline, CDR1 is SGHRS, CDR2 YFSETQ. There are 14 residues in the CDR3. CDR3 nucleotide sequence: TGCGCCAACAGCTTGGGAGTAGTGGTCCCCGAGCAGTACTTC. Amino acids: CANSLGVVVPEQYF.

The CDR3 DNA follows: TGCGCCAGAAGCAAACCAGCGGGAGCTCCAGATACGCAGTATTTT. It codes for CARSKPAGAPDTQYF. This chain uses TRBV5-1 with TRBJ2-3, with 8 bases matching TRBD2. Germline trimming cut 8 bases from V and 4 bases from J; bases unmatched to any gene: 12. The CDR3 covers 15 residues. Looked up from germline, CDR1 is SGHRS and CDR2 is YFSETQ.

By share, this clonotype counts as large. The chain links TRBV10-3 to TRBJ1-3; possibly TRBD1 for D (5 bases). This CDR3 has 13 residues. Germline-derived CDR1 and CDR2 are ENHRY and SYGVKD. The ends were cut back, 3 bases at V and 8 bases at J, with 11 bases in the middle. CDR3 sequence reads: CAISERAGYTIYF. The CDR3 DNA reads TGTGCCATCAGTGAACGGGCAGGGTACACCATATATTTT.

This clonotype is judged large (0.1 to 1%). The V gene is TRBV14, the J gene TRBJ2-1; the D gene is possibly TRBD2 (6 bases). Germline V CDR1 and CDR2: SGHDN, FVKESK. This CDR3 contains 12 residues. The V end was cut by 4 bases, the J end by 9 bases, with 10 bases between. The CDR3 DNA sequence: TGTGCCAGCAGCCTTAGAGCGGGTGAGCAGTTCTTC. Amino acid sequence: CASSLRAGEQFF.

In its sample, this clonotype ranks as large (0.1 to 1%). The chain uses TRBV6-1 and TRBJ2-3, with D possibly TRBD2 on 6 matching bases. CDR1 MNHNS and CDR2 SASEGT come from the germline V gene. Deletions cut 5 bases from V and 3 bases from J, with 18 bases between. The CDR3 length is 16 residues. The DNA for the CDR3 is TGTGCCAGCAGTCGACAAGCGGGTGGACTTACAGATACGCAGTATTTT. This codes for CASSRQAGGLTDTQYF.

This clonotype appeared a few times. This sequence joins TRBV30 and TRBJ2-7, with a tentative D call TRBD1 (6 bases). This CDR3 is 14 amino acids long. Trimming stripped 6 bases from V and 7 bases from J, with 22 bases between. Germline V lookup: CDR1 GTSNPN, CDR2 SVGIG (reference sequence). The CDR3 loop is CACQTGRSTVEQYF. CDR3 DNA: TGTGCCTGCCAAACAGGGAGAAGTACTGTAGAGCAGTACTTC.

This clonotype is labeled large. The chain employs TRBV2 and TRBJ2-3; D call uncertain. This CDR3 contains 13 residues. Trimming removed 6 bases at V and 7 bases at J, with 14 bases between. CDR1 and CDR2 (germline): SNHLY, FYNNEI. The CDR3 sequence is CASSLDGGYTQYF. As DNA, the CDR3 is TGTGCCAGCAGCCTGGACGGCGGCTATACGCAGTATTTT.

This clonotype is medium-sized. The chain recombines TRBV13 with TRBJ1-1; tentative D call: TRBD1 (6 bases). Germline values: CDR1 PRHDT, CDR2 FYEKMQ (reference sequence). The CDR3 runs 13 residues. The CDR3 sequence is CATARGQNTEAFF. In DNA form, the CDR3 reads TGTGCGACAGCAAGGGGACAGAACACTGAAGCTTTCTTT.

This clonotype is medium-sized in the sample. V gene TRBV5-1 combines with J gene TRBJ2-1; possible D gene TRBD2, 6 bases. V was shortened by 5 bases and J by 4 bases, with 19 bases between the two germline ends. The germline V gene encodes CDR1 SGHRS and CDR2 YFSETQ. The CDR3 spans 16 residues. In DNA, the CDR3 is TGCGCCAGCAGTCCGGGACTCAACGCAAATTACAATGAGCAGTTCTTC. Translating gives CASSPGLNANYNEQFF.

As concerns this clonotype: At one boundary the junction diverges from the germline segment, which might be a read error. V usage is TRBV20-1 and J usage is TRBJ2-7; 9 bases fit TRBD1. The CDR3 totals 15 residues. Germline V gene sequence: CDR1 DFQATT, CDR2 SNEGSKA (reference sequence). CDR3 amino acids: CGARRDRDISYGQYF. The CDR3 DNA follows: TGCGGTGCTAGGAGGGACAGGGACATCTCCTACGGGCAGTACTTC.

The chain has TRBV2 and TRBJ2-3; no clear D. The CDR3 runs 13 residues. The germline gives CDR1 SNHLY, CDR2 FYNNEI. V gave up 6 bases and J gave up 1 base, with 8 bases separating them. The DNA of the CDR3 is TGTGCCAGCAGCCTGGACCGCACAGATACGCAGTATTTT. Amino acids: CASSLDRTDTQYF. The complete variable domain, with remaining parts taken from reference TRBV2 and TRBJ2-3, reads EPEVTQTPSHQVTQMGQEVILRCVPISNHLYFYWYRQILGQKVEFLVSFYNNEISEKSEIFDDQFSVERPDGSNFTLKIRSTKLEDSAMYFCASSLDRTDTQYFGPGTRLTVL.

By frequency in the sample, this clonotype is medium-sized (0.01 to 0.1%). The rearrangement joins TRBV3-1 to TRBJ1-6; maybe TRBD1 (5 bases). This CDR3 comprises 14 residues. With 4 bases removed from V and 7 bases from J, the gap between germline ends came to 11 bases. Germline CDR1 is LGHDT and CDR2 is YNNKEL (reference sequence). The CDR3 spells CASSLSGPNSPLHF. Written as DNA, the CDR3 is TGTGCCAGCAGCCTTTCAGGGCCGAATTCACCCCTCCACTTT.